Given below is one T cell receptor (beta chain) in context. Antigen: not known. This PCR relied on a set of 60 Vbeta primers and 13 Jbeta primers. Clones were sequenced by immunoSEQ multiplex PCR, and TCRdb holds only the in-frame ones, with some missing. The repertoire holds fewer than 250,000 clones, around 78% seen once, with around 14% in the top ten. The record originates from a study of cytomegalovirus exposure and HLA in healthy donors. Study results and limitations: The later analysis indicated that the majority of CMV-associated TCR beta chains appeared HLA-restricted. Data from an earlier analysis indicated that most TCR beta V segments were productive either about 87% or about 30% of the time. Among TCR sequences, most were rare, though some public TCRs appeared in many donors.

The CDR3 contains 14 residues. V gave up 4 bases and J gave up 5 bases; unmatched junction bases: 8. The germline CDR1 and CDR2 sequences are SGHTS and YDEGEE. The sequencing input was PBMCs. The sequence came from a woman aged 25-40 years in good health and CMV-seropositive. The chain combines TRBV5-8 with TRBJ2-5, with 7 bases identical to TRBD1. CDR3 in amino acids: CASSPTGLGETQYF. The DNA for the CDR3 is TGTGCCAGCAGCCCGACAGGGCTTGGGGAGACCCAGTACTTC.